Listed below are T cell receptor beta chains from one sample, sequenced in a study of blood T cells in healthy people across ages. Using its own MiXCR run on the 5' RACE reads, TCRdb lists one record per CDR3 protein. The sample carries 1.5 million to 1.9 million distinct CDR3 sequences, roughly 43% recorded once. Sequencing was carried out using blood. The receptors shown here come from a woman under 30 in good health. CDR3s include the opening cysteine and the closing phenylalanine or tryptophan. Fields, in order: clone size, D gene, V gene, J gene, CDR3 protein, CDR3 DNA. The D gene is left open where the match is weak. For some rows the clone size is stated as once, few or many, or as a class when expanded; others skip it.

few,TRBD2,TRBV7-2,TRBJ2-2,CASSLPGLNTGELFF,TGTGCCAGCAGCTTGCCGGGACTAAACACCGGGGAGCTGTTTTTT
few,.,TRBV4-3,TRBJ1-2,CASSQDNGAGNYGYTF,TGCGCCAGCAGCCAAGATAATGGAGCCGGTAACTATGGCTACACCTTC
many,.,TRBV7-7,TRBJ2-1,CAVRALGYEQFF,TGTGCTGTTAGGGCCCTCGGCTATGAGCAGTTCTTC
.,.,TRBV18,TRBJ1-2,CASSPGGSWGYTF,TGTGCCAGCTCACCAGGGGGATCTTGGGGCTACACCTTC
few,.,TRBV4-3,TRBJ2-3,CASSRGGQGVTDTQYF,TGCGCCAGCAGCCGTGGAGGGCAGGGGGTGACAGATACGCAGTATTTT
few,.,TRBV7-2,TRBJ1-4,CASSQDLRGEKLFF,TGTGCCAGCAGCCAAGACCTGCGTGGTGAAAAACTGTTTTTT
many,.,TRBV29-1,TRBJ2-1,CSVERPPEQFF,TGCAGCGTTGAAAGGCCGCCGGAGCAGTTCTTC
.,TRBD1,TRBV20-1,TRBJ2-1,CSARDPWTGDFNEQFF,TGCAGTGCTAGAGATCCCTGGACAGGGGACTTCAATGAGCAGTTCTTC
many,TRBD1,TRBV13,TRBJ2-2,CASSSGTGETGELFF,TGTGCCAGCAGCTCCGGGACAGGGGAGACCGGGGAGCTGTTTTTT
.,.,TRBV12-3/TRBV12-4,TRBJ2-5,CASTAGQTETQYF,TGTGCCAGCACAGCCGGACAGACGGAGACCCAGTACTTC
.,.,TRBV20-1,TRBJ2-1,CSARDPGDNYNEQVF,TGCAGTGCTAGAGATCCCGGAGACAATTACAATGAGCAGGTCTTC
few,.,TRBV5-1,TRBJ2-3,CASSFSGIHTDTQYF,TGCGCCAGCAGCTTTTCGGGGATCCACACAGATACGCAGTATTTT
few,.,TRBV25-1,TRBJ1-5,CASSGPHYNQPQHF,TGTGCCAGCAGTGGCCCTCATTACAATCAGCCCCAGCATTTT
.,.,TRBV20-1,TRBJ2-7,CSARDLTGSSYEQYF,TGCAGTGCTAGAGACCTAACGGGGAGCTCCTACGAGCAGTACTTC
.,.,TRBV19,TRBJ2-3,CASSIFQTDTQYF,TGTGCCAGTAGTATATTTCAGACGGATACGCAGTATTTT
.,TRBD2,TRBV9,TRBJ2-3,CASSVPGGTGDTQYF,TGTGCCAGCAGCGTCCCGGGGGGGACGGGAGATACGCAGTATTTT
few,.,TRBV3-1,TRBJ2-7,CASSQDPGTYNEQYF,TGTGCCAGCAGCCAAGACCCAGGGACCTACAATGAGCAGTACTTC
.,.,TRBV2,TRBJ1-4,CASRGGNEKLFF,TGTGCCAGCAGGGGTGGAAATGAAAAACTGTTTTTT
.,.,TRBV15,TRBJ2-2,CATNVIRRGRWTGELFF,TGTGCCACCAACGTCATTCGCAGGGGTCGTTGGACCGGGGAGCTGTTTTTT
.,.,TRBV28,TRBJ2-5,CASSLSVRAGETQYF,TGTGCCAGCAGTTTATCGGTCAGGGCAGGAGAGACCCAGTACTTC
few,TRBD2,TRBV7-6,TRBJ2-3,CASSFGTSGVTDTQYF,TGTGCCAGCAGCTTTGGGACTAGCGGCGTCACCGATACGCAGTATTTT
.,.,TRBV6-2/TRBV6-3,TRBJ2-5,CASSRSRGKVATQYF,TGTGCCAGCAGTAGGTCAAGGGGGAAGGTTGCGACCCAGTACTTC
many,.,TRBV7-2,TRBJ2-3,CASSLGARGTDTQYF,TGTGCCAGCAGCTTAGGGGCGCGGGGCACAGATACGCAGTATTTT
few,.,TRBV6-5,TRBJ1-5,CASSYGPGSDNQPQHF,TGTGCCAGCAGTTACGGGCCCGGCTCAGACAATCAGCCCCAGCATTTT
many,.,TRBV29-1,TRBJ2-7,CSVGQVLSYEQYF,TGCAGCGTTGGTCAGGTGTTGTCCTACGAGCAGTACTTC